The sequence of this T cell receptor (beta chain) was determined in a study of CD8+ T cells in alopecia areata. The overall study: Approximately 6-10-week-old female C3H/HeJ mice were grafted with skin from spontaneously alopecic roughly 6-12-month-old C3H/HeJ graft donors.

This clone has more than one count but fewer than ten. The antigen remains unidentified. The genes are named according to mouse. Coverage ceases 4 residues before the CDR3 finishes, and the germline J gene fills in the end. Sequencing used cDNA as its template, made by extracting RNA and reverse transcribing it. Some clones are missing from TCRdb's copy, which holds only in-frame ones; the method was immunoSEQ multiplex PCR. Altogether approximately 110,000 clones were found in the sample, and no singletons occur. General study points: Higher clonality and more expanded CD8+ clones appeared in lesional than normal scalp. Whereas mice showed it more clearly, TCR sharing across patients was murkier, possibly because of HLA.

The CDR3 loop spans 15 amino acids. The trim removed 1 base at V and 4 bases at J, leaving 2 bases unmatched. The germline CDR1 and CDR2 sequences are FNHDT and SITEND (reference sequence). The V and J genes are TRBV19 and TRBJ1-4; 9 nucleotides match TRBD1. This TCR came from a C3H/HeJ mouse with alopecia areata. MHC haplotype of the mouse line: H2-k. The sequenced sample was lesional skin. The sequenced CDR3 bases are TGTGCCAGCAGTATAACAGGGGGCTTCAACGAA. This encodes CASSITGGFNE. The whole CDR3 protein is CASSITGGFNERLFF.